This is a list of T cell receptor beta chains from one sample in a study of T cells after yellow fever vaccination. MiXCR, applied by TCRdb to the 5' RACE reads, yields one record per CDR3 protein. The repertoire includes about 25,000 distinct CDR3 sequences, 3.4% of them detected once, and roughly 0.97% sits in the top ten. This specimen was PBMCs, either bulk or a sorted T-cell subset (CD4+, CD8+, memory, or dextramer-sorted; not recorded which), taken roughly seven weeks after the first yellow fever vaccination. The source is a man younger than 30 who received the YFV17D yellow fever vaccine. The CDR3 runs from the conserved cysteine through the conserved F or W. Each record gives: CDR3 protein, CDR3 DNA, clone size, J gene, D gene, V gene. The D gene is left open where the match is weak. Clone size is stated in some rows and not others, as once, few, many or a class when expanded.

CAIGGQGTYYGYTF	TGTGCCATCGGGGGGCAGGGAACCTACTATGGCTACACCTTC	many	TRBJ1-2	-	TRBV10-3
CASTWDTWADIQYF	TGTGCCAGCACTTGGGACACCTGGGCGGACATTCAGTACTTC	many	TRBJ2-4	-	TRBV6-2/TRBV6-3
CASKQRGNGELFF	TGTGCCAGCAAACAGCGGGGGAACGGGGAGCTGTTTTTT	many	TRBJ2-2	TRBD2	TRBV6-2/TRBV6-3
CASSPGGGPQYF	TGTGCCAGCAGCCCAGGCGGGGGGCCCCAGTACTTC	many	TRBJ2-5	TRBD2	TRBV11-2
CASSLTPPGDEQFF	TGTGCCAGCAGCTTAACGCCCCCAGGGGATGAGCAGTTCTTC	many	TRBJ2-1	-	TRBV7-3
CASSLVPGQGSAEGGYTF	TGTGCCAGCAGCTTAGTACCGGGACAGGGTTCAGCCGAGGGTGGCTACACCTTC	many	TRBJ1-2	TRBD1	TRBV11-3
CATSAGTYYTDTQYF	TGTGCCACCAGCGCCGGGACCTACTACACAGATACGCAGTATTTT	many	TRBJ2-3	-	TRBV15
CASSRSGTASEAFF	TGTGCCAGCAGCAGATCCGGGACAGCGAGTGAAGCTTTCTTT	many	TRBJ1-1	TRBD1	TRBV12-3/TRBV12-4
CAWRQHNEQFF	TGTGCCTGGAGGCAGCACAATGAGCAGTTCTTC	many	TRBJ2-1	-	TRBV30
CSVEPSLDGRGGYTF	TGCAGCGTTGAACCCTCTCTGGACGGGCGCGGTGGCTACACCTTC	many	TRBJ1-2	-	TRBV29-1
CASSSQGARTDTQYF	TGTGCCAGCAGCTCTCAGGGGGCTCGCACAGATACGCAGTATTTT	many	TRBJ2-3	TRBD1	TRBV7-3
CSAIYRDRPIYGYTF	TGCAGTGCTATTTACCGGGACAGGCCTATCTATGGCTACACCTTC	many	TRBJ1-2	TRBD1	TRBV20-1
CASSYSLRQGLRMNYGYTF	TGTGCCAGCAGTTACTCACTACGACAGGGATTAAGGATGAACTATGGCTACACCTTC	many	TRBJ1-2	TRBD1	TRBV6-5
CSARTSGAAGNEQFF	TGCAGTGCTAGAACTAGCGGGGCCGCCGGCAATGAGCAGTTCTTC	many	TRBJ2-1	TRBD2	TRBV20-1
CASSSGTSGGQETQYF	TGCGCCAGCAGCTCCGGGACTAGCGGGGGGCAAGAGACCCAGTACTTC	many	TRBJ2-5	TRBD2	TRBV5-1
CASSPGRARTLHF	TGTGCCAGCAGCCCCGGTAGGGCAAGAACCCTCCACTTT	many	TRBJ1-6	-	TRBV6-2/TRBV6-3
CASRLDRRDEQFF	TGTGCCAGCAGATTGGACAGGCGGGATGAGCAGTTCTTC	many	TRBJ2-1	TRBD1	TRBV28
CASRGADAGELFF	TGTGCCAGTCGGGGGGCCGACGCCGGGGAGCTGTTTTTT	many	TRBJ2-2	-	TRBV10-3
CASSSILVAQPQHF	TGTGCCAGCAGTTCTATCTTGGTGGCTCAGCCCCAGCATTTT	medium-sized	TRBJ1-5	-	TRBV12-3/TRBV12-4
CASSRTGDAYGYTF	TGTGCCAGCAGCCGGACAGGGGACGCGTATGGCTACACCTTC	many	TRBJ1-2	TRBD1	TRBV4-2
CASSPGRGAYNEQFF	TGTGCCAGCTCACCAGGGCGGGGGGCCTACAATGAGCAGTTCTTC	many	TRBJ2-1	TRBD2	TRBV18
CASTKVLGDSLTDTQYF	TGTGCCAGCACCAAAGTCCTCGGGGACTCACTCACAGATACGCAGTATTTT	-	TRBJ2-3	-	TRBV3-1
CASSSTLISYTF	TGCGCCAGCAGCTCGACACTCATAAGCTACACCTTC	many	TRBJ1-2	-	TRBV5-1
CASSLTSGRYNEQFF	TGCGCCAGCAGCTTGACTAGCGGGCGATACAATGAGCAGTTCTTC	many	TRBJ2-1	TRBD2	TRBV5-1
CASSFGGRYEQYF	TGTGCCAGCAGCTTTGGCGGGAGGTACGAGCAGTACTTC	many	TRBJ2-7	TRBD2	TRBV7-9
CASSQDPHTGANVLTF	TGTGCCAGCAGCCAAGATCCACACACTGGGGCCAACGTCCTGACTTTC	many	TRBJ2-6	-	TRBV4-2
CATSRTFGGQGYTF	TGTGCCACCAGCAGAACTTTCGGGGGGCAAGGCTACACCTTC	many	TRBJ1-2	-	TRBV15
CSVHDRSNYGYTF	TGCAGCGTTCATGACAGAAGTAACTATGGCTACACCTTC	many	TRBJ1-2	-	TRBV29-1
CASSYSAGTEAFF	TGTGCCAGCAGTTACTCGGCTGGGACTGAAGCTTTCTTT	many	TRBJ1-1	-	TRBV6-5
CASSLITGKRNEQFF	TGTGCCAGCAGCTTGATCACAGGGAAACGGAATGAGCAGTTCTTC	many	TRBJ2-1	-	TRBV7-6
CSARGDKKTQYF	TGCAGTGCTAGGGGGGACAAGAAGACCCAGTACTTC	many	TRBJ2-5	-	TRBV20-1
CATSSQGADETQYF	TGTGCCACCAGCAGCCAGGGGGCCGATGAGACCCAGTACTTC	medium-sized	TRBJ2-5	TRBD1	TRBV15
CASSYSTPNYGYTF	TGTGCCAGCAGTTACTCGACGCCGAACTATGGCTACACCTTC	-	TRBJ1-2	-	TRBV6-5
CASSLGSRDLGYTF	TGCGCCAGCAGCTTGGGGTCCCGGGACTTGGGCTACACCTTC	few	TRBJ1-2	-	TRBV5-1
CATSENTDTQYF	TGTGCCACCAGTGAAAACACAGATACGCAGTATTTT	many	TRBJ2-3	-	TRBV24-1
CATSGAGEETQYF	TGTGCCACCAGTGGGGCAGGAGAAGAGACCCAGTACTTC	many	TRBJ2-5	-	TRBV24-1
CASSFRDRNSPLHF	TGTGCCAGCAGCTTCCGGGACAGGAATTCACCCCTCCACTTT	many	TRBJ1-6	TRBD1	TRBV5-6
CASSLVAGDNEQFF	TGTGCCAGCAGCTTGGTAGCGGGGGACAATGAGCAGTTCTTC	many	TRBJ2-1	TRBD2	TRBV7-9
CASSSGLADSDTQYF	TGCGCCAGCAGCTCGGGACTAGCGGATTCAGATACGCAGTATTTT	many	TRBJ2-3	TRBD2	TRBV5-1
CSGQDGFTKNIQYF	TGCAGTGGGCAGGATGGTTTTACCAAAAACATTCAGTACTTC	many	TRBJ2-4	-	TRBV20-1
CASSPAWGATNEKLFF	TGTGCCAGTAGTCCGGCGTGGGGGGCGACTAATGAAAAACTGTTTTTT	many	TRBJ1-4	-	TRBV19
CASSFQGAGDEQYF	TGTGCCAGCAGCTTCCAGGGGGCGGGCGACGAGCAGTACTTC	many	TRBJ2-7	TRBD1	TRBV7-9
CASSSIAGEQFF	TGTGCCAGCAGTTCCATTGCGGGTGAGCAGTTCTTC	many	TRBJ2-1	-	TRBV27
CASSQVGGGAGEQFF	TGTGCCAGCAGCCAAGTCGGCGGGGGGGCCGGTGAGCAGTTCTTC	many	TRBJ2-1	TRBD2	TRBV14
CASNPGLRAGSGANVLTF	TGTGCCAGCAACCCCGGACTACGCGCTGGGTCTGGGGCCAACGTCCTGACTTTC	many	TRBJ2-6	-	TRBV11-2
CATSDPGGGSYNEQFF	TGTGCCACCAGTGACCCCGGAGGGGGCTCCTACAATGAGCAGTTCTTC	many	TRBJ2-1	-	TRBV24-1
CASSSGQGGTEAFF	TGCGCCAGCAGCTCGGGACAGGGGGGAACTGAAGCTTTCTTT	many	TRBJ1-1	TRBD1	TRBV5-1
CATGSVRYTF	TGTGCCACCGGATCGGTGCGCTACACCTTC	many	TRBJ1-2	-	TRBV10-3
CASRGRTDLFNEQFF	TGTGCCAGCAGGGGCCGGACGGACCTTTTCAATGAGCAGTTCTTC	many	TRBJ2-1	-	TRBV28
CASSLGRRATNEKLFF	TGTGCCAGCAGCTTAGGAAGGAGGGCAACTAATGAAAAACTGTTTTTT	many	TRBJ1-4	-	TRBV7-9
CASSLGQGRDYGYTF	TGTGCCAGCAGCCTAGGACAGGGTCGCGACTATGGCTACACCTTC	few	TRBJ1-2	TRBD1	TRBV5-4
CASSYWRANYGYTF	TGTGCCAGCAGCTATTGGCGGGCTAACTATGGCTACACCTTC	many	TRBJ1-2	-	TRBV7-9
CASSPVQETQYF	TGTGCCAGCAGCCCGGTCCAAGAGACCCAGTACTTC	many	TRBJ2-5	-	TRBV7-6
CSATPTGGPRETQYF	TGCAGTGCTACCCCTACGGGGGGACCGAGGGAGACCCAGTACTTC	many	TRBJ2-5	TRBD2	TRBV20-1
CASSLDATSNEQFF	TGCGCCAGCAGCCTCGACGCGACTAGTAATGAGCAGTTCTTC	many	TRBJ2-1	-	TRBV4-3